This T cell receptor (beta chain) was recorded in a study of T cells of healthy individuals. TCRdb reprocessed the 5' RACE reads via MiXCR and lists one record per CDR3 protein. The table has about 96,000 distinct CDR3 sequences, roughly 18% seen once; the top ten hold roughly 6.1%. This CDR3 comprises 14 residues. Germline V gene data show CDR1 as SGHRS and CDR2 as YFSETQ. J gave up 7 bases and V 3 bases, and 7 bases lay outside the gene matches. This chain connects TRBV5-1 to TRBJ1-1, with 9 bases aligning to TRBD1. This TCR was sampled from a human donor in good health. The CDR3 bases are TGCGCCAGCAGCTCGACCCCGGGACAGGGTGAAGCTTTCTTT. It is translated as CASSSTPGQGEAFF.